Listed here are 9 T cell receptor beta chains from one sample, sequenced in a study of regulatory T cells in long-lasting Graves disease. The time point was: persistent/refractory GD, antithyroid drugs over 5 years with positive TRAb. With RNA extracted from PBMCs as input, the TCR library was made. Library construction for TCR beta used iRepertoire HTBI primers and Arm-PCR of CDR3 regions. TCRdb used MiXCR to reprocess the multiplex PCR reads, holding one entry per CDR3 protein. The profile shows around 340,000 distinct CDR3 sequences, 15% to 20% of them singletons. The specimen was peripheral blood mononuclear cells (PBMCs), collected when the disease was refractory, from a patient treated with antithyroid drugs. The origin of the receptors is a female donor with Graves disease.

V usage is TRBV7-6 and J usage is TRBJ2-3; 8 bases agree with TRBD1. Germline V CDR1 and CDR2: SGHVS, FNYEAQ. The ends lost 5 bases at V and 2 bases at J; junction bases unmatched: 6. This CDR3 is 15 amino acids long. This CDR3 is CASSAYRGDTDTQYF. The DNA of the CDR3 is TGTGCCAGCAGCGCATACAGGGGGGACACAGATACGCAGTATTTT.

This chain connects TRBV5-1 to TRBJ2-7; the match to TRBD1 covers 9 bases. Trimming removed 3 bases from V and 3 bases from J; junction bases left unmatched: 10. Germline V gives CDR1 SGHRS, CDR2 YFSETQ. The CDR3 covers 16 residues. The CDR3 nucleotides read TGCGCCAGCAGCTACGGGACAGGGAATATTCGCTACGAGCAGTACTTC. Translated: CASSYGTGNIRYEQYF.

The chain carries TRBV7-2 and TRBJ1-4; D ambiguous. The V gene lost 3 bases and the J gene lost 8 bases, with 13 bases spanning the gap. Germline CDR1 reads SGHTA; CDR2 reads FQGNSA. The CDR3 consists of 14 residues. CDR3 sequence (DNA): TGTGCCAGCAGCTTCGACTGGGGAGGGGAAAAACTGTTTTTT. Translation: CASSFDWGGEKLFF.

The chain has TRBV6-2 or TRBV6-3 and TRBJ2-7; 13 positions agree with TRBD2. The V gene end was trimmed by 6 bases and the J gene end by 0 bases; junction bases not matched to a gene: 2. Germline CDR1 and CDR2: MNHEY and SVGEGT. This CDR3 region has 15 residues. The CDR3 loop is CASSGTSGASYEQYF. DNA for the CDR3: TGTGCCAGCAGCGGGACTAGCGGGGCCTCCTACGAGCAGTACTTC.

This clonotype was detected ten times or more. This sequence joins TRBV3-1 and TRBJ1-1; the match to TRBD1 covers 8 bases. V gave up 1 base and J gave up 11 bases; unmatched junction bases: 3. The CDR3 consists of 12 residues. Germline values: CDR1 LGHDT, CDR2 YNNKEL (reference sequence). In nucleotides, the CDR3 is TGTGCCAGCAGCCAAGGGGACAGGAGGGCTTTCTTT. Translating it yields CASSQGDRRAFF.

The CDR3, as DNA: TGTGCCTGGAGTGTACAGGGAAGCACCGGGGAGCTGTTTTTT. This codes for CAWSVQGSTGELFF. J is TRBJ2-2 and V is TRBV30, with a possible D match to TRBD1 (6 bases). The CDR3 is made up of 14 amino acids. The V end lost 0 bases, the J end lost 4 bases, and 9 bases lay between the germline ends. Germline lookup yields CDR1 GTSNPN and CDR2 SVGIG (reference sequence).

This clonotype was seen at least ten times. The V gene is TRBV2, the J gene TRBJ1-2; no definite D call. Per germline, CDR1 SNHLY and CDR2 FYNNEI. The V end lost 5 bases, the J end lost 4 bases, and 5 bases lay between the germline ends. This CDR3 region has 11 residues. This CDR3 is CASSRSYGYTF. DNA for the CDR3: TGTGCCAGCAGTCGCAGCTATGGCTACACCTTC.

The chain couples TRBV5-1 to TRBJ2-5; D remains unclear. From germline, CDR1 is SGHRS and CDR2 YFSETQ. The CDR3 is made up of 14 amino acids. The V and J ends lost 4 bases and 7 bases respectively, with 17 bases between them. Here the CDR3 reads CASSLDMSGGTQYF. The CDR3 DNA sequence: TGCGCCAGCAGCCTAGACATGTCTGGTGGGACCCAGTACTTC. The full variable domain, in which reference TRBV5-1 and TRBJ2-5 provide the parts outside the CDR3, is KAGVTQTPRYLIKTRGQQVTLSCSPISGHRSVSWYQQTPGQGLQFLFEYFSETQRNKGNFPGRFSGRQFSNSRSEMNVSTLELGDSALYLCASSLDMSGGTQYFGPGTRLLVL.

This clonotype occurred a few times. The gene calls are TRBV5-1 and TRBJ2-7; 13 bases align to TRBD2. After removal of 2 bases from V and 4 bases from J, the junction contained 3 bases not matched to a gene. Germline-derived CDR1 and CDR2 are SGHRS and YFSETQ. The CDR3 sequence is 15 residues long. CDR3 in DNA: TGCGCCAGCAGCTTTACGGGACTAGCGGGGTACGAGCAGTACTTC. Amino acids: CASSFTGLAGYEQYF.